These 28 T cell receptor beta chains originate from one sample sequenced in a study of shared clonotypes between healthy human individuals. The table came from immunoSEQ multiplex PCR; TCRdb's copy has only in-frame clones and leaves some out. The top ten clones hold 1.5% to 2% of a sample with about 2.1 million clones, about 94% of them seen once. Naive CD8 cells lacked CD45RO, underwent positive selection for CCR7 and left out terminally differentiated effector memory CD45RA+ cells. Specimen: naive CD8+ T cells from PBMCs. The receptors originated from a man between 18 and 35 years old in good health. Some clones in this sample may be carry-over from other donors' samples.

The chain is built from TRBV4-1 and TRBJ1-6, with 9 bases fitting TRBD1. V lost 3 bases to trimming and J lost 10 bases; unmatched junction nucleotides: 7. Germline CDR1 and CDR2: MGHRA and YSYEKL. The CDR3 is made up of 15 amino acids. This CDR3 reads CASSHPGQGLSPLHF. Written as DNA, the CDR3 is TGCGCCAGCAGCCACCCGGGACAGGGATTGTCACCCCTCCACTTT.

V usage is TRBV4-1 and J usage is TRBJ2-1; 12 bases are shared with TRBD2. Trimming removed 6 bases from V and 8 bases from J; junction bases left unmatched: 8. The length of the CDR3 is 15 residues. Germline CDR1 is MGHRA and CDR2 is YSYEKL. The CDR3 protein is CASRPGLAGIDEQFF. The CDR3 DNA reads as TGCGCCAGCAGACCGGGACTAGCGGGTATCGATGAGCAGTTCTTC.

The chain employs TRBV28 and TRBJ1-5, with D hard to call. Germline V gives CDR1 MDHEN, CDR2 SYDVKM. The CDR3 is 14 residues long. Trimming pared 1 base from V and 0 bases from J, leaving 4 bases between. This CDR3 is CASSLSRSNQPQHF. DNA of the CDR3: TGTGCCAGCAGTTTATCCCGTAGCAATCAGCCCCAGCATTTT. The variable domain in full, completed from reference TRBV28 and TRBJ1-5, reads DVKVTQSSRYLVKRTGEKVFLECVQDMDHENMFWYRQDPGLGLRLIYFSYDVKMKEKGDIPEGYSVSREKKERFSLILESASTNQTSMYLCASSLSRSNQPQHFGDGTRLSIL.

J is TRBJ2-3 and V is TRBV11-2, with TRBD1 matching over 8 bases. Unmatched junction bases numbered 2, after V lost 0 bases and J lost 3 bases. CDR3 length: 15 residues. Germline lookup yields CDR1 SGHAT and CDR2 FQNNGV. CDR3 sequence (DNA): TGTGCCAGCAGCTTAGAGGGGACAGGAACAGATACGCAGTATTTT. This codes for CASSLEGTGTDTQYF.

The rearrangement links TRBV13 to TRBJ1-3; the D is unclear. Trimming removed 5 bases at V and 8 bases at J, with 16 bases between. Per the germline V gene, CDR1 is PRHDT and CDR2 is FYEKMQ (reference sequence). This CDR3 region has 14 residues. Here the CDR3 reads CASSLSGLRDTIYF. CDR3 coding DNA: TGTGCCAGCAGCCTTTCTGGGCTTAGGGACACCATATATTTT.

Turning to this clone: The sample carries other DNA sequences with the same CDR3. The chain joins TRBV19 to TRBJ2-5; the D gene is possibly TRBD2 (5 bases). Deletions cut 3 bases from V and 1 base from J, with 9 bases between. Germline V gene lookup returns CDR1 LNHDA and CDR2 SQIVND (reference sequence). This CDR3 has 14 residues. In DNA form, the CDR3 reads TGTGCCAGTAGTATCGGGGTTGCCCAAGAGACCCAGTACTTC. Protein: CASSIGVAQETQYF.

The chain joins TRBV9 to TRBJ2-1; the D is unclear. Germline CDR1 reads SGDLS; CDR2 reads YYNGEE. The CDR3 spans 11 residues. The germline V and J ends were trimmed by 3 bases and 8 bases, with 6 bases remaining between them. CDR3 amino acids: CASSAAHEQFF. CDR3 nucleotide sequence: TGTGCCAGCAGCGCCGCCCATGAGCAGTTCTTC.

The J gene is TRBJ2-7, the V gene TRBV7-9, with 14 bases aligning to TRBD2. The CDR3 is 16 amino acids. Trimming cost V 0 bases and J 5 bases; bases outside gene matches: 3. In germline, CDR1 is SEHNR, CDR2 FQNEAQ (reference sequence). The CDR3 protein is CASSLAGLAGANEQYF. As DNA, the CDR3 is TGTGCCAGCAGCTTAGCGGGACTAGCGGGAGCTAACGAGCAGTACTTC.

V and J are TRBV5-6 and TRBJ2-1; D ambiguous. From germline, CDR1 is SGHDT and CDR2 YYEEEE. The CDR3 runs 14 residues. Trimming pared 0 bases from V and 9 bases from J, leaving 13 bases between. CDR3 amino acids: CASSLAVAWGEQFF. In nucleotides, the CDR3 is TGTGCCAGCAGCTTGGCCGTAGCATGGGGTGAGCAGTTCTTC.

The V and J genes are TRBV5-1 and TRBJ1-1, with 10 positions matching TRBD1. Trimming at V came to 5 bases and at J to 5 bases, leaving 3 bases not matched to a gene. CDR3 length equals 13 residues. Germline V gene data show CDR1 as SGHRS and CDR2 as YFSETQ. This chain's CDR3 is CASRPGQGTEAFF. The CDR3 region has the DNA TGCGCCAGCAGACCGGGACAGGGGACTGAAGCTTTCTTT.

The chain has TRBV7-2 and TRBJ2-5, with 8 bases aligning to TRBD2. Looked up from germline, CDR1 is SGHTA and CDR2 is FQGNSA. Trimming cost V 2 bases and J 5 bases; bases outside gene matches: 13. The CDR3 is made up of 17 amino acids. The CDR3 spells CASSLKNGRARSETQYF. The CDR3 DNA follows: TGTGCCAGCAGCTTAAAAAACGGGAGGGCTAGGTCGGAGACCCAGTACTTC. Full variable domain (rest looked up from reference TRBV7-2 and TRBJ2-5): GAGVSQSPSNKVTEKGKDVELRCDPISGHTALYWYRQSLGQGLEFLIYFQGNSAPDKSGLPSDRFSAERTGGSVSTLTIQRTQQEDSAVYLCASSLKNGRARSETQYFGPGTRLLVL.

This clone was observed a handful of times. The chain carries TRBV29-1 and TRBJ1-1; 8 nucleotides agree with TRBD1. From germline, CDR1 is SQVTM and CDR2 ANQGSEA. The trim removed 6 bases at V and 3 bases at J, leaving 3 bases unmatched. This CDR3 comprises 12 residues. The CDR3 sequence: CSVRGRDTEAFF. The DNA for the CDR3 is TGCAGCGTCAGGGGGCGAGACACTGAAGCTTTCTTT.

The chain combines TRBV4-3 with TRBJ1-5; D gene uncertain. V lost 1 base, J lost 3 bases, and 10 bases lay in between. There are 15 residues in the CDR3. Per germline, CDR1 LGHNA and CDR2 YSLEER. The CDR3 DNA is TGCGCCAGCAGCCAAGGAAGGGCGAACAATCAGCCCCAGCATTTT. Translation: CASSQGRANNQPQHF.

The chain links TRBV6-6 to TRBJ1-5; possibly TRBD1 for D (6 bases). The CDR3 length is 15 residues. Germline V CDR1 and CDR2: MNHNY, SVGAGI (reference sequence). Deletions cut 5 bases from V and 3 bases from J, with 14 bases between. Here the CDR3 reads CASSTWTAHNQPQHF. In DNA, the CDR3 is TGTGCCAGCAGTACCTGGACAGCCCACAATCAGCCCCAGCATTTT.

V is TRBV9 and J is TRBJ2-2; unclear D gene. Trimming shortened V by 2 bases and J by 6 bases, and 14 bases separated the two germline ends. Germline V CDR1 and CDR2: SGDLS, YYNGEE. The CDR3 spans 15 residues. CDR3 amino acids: CASSVFGGFPGELFF. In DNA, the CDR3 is TGTGCCAGCAGCGTTTTCGGCGGATTTCCCGGGGAGCTGTTTTTT.

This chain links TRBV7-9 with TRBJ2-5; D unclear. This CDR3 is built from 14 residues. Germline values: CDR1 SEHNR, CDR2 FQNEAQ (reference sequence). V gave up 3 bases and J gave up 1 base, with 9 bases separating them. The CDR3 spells CASSLASPQETQYF. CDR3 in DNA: TGTGCCAGCAGCTTGGCGTCACCCCAAGAGACCCAGTACTTC.

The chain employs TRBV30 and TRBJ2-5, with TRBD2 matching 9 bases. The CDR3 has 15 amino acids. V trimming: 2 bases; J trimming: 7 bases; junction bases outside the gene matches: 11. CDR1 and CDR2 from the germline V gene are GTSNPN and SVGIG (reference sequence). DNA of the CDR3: TGTGCCTGGAGTCCCCCTGTCGCGGGAGGGGGGACCCAGTACTTC. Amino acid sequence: CAWSPPVAGGGTQYF. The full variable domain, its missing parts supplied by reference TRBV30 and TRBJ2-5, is SQTIHQWPATLVQPVGSPLSLECTVEGTSNPNLYWYRQAAGRGLQLLFYSVGIGQISSEVPQNLSASRPQDRQFILSSKKLLLSDSGFYLCAWSPPVAGGGTQYFGPGTRLLVL.

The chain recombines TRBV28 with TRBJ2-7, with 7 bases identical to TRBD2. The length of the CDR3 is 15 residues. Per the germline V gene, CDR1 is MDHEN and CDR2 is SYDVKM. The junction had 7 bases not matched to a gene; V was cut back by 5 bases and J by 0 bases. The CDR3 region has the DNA TGTGCCAGCAGTGCAAGCGGGAACCCCTCCTACGAGCAGTACTTC. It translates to CASSASGNPSYEQYF.

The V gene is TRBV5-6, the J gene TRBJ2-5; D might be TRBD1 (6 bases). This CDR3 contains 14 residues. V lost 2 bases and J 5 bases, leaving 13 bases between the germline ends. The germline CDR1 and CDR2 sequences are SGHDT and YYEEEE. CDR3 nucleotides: TGTGCCAGCAGCTTCCCAGGGGTAAGGGAGACCCAGTACTTC. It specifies CASSFPGVRETQYF.

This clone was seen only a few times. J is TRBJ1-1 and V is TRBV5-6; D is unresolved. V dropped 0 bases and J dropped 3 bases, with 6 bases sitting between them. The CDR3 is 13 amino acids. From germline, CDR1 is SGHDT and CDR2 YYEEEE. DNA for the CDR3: TGTGCCAGCAGCTTGGCCTCGGACACTGAAGCTTTCTTT. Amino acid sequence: CASSLASDTEAFF. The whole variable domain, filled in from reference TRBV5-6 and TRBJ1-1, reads DAGVTQSPTHLIKTRGQQVTLRCSPKSGHDTVSWYQQALGQGPQFIFQYYEEEERQRGNFPDRFSGHQFPNYSSELNVNALLLGDSALYLCASSLASDTEAFFGQGTRLTVV.

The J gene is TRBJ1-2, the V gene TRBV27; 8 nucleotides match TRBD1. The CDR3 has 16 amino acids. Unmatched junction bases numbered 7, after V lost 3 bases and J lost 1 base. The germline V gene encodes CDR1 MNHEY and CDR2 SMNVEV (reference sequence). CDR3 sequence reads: CASSFLDREGNYGYTF. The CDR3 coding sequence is TGTGCCAGCAGTTTCCTGGACAGGGAGGGTAACTATGGCTACACCTTC.

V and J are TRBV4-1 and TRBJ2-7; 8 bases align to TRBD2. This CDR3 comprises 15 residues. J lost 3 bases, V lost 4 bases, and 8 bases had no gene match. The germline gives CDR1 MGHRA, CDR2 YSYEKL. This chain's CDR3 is CASSPVVAGSYEQYF. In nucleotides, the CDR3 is TGCGCCAGCAGCCCGGTGGTAGCGGGAAGCTACGAGCAGTACTTC.

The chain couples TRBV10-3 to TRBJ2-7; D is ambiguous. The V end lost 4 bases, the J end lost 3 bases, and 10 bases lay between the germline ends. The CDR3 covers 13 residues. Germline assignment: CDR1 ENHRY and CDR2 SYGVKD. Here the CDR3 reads CAISVEVFYEQYF. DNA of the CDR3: TGTGCCATCAGTGTCGAGGTTTTCTACGAGCAGTACTTC.

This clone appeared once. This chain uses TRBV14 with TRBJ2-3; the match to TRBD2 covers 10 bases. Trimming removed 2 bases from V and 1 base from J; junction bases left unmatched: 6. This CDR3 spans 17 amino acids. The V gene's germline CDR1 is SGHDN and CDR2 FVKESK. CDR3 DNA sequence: TGTGCCAGCAGCCAACTTGCCGGGACTAGCGGCACAGATACGCAGTATTTT. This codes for CASSQLAGTSGTDTQYF.

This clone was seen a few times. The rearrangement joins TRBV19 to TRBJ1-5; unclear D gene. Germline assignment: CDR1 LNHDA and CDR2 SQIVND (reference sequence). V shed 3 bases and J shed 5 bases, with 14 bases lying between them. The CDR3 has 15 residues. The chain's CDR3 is CASSIGRRFHQPQHF. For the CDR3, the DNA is TGTGCCAGTAGTATCGGCAGGAGGTTCCATCAGCCCCAGCATTTT.

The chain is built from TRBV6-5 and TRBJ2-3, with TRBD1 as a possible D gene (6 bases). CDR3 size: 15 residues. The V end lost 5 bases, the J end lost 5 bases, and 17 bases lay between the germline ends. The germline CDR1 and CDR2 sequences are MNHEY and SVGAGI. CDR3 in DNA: TGTGCCAGCAGTCCGCAGGGGTATCTTAGAGATACGCAGTATTTT. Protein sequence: CASSPQGYLRDTQYF.

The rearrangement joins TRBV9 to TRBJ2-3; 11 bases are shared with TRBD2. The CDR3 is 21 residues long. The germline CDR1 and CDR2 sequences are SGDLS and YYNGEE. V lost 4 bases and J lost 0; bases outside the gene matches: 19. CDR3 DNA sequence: TGTGCCAGCAGCCTCAACACGGGGACTAGCGGAAAGAATCTGAGCACAGATACGCAGTATTTT. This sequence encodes CASSLNTGTSGKNLSTDTQYF.

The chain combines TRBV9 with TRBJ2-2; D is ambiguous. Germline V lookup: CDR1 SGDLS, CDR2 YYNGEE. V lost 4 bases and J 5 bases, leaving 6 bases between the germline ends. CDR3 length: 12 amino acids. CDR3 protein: CASSQITGELFF. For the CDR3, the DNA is TGTGCCAGCAGCCAGATAACCGGGGAGCTGTTTTTT.